This TCR beta chain was sequenced during a study of beta chain features in type 1 diabetes. Overall study findings and caveats: Cells with high TCR expression could be over-represented by cDNA sequencing. Whether HLA type affects TCRB rearrangement stayed undetermined in the present work. Type 1 diabetes patients showed a moderate but significant shortening of TCRB CDR3s in all four CD4+ subsets.

Germline loops: CDR1 KGHSH, CDR2 LQKENI. This CDR3 contains 16 residues. The junction had 8 bases not matched to a gene; V was cut back by 3 bases and J by 0 bases. This clone turned up a few times. Its antigen is still unknown. Expressed TCRB transcripts got sequenced, as all isolated RNA was reverse transcribed. Method: immunoSEQ multiplex PCR; TCRdb's copy keeps in-frame clones and lacks some. The table has over 200,000 clones, approximately 10% seen once. This TCR was recovered from a man aged 30-40 years with type 1 diabetes. The sequenced sample was naive CD4+ T cells from blood. This rearrangement joins TRBV18 to TRBJ2-7, with 7 positions matching TRBD1. Written as DNA, the CDR3 is TGTGCCAGCTCACCCAGACAGGGTTTGAGCTCCTACGAGCAGTACTTC. This codes for CASSPRQGLSSYEQYF.